The 8 T cell receptor beta chains given below trace back to one sample, sequenced in a study of monozygotic twins with inflammatory bowel disease. TCRdb reprocessed the 5' RACE reads; each CDR3 protein has one entry and no DNA is given. The ten top clones account for around 6.8%, within a sample of tens of thousands of distinct CDR3 sequences. Input material: blood. The origin of the receptors is a human donor with ulcerative colitis or Crohn's disease, or a healthy co-twin of an affected twin (not recorded which).

The CDR3 spells CASSSGSGDTEAFF. The gene calls are TRBV5-1 and TRBJ1-1. Germline CDR1 SGHRS, CDR2 YFSETQ. This CDR3 region has 14 residues. The entire variable domain, with the rest obtained from reference TRBV5-1 and TRBJ1-1, is as follows: KAGVTQTPRYLIKTRGQQVTLSCSPISGHRSVSWYQQTPGQGLQFLFEYFSETQRNKGNFPGRFSGRQFSNSRSEMNVSTLELGDSALYLCASSSGSGDTEAFFGQGTRLTVV.

The J gene is TRBJ2-7, the V gene TRBV28. Germline V gene sequence: CDR1 MDHEN, CDR2 SYDVKM. CDR3 size: 14 residues. CDR3 protein: CASSLTAIQAEQYF.

The chain recombines TRBV7-2 with TRBJ2-1; TCRdb's D call of TRBD1 is untestable without DNA. The CDR3 loop spans 15 amino acids. Germline loops: CDR1 SGHTA, CDR2 FQGNSA. The CDR3 sequence is CASSSAGAQNAEQFF.

J is TRBJ2-5 and V is TRBV4-1; absent DNA, TCRdb's TRBD1 call cannot be checked. The CDR3 covers 15 residues. Germline lookup yields CDR1 MGHRA and CDR2 YSYEKL. The CDR3 sequence is CASSRPDGTGETQYF.

The chain uses TRBV7-9 and TRBJ1-1; TCRdb's D gene call, TRBD1, goes unchecked for lack of DNA. This CDR3 spans 17 amino acids. Looked up from germline, CDR1 is SEHNR and CDR2 is FQNEAQ (reference sequence). The CDR3 region is CASSLIGEYRQGREAFF.

CDR3 in amino acids: CASSLREVGVQYF. This chain uses TRBV5-1 with TRBJ2-3; TCRdb calls TRBD2, which cannot be checked without DNA. Germline CDR1 SGHRS, CDR2 YFSETQ. This CDR3 has 13 residues.

The chain combines TRBV25-1 with TRBJ1-6. The CDR3 covers 15 residues. CDR1 MGHDK and CDR2 SYGVNS come from the germline V gene. The CDR3 sequence: CASSPTAGYNSPLHF.

The genes are TRBV4-1 and TRBJ2-5; TCRdb calls TRBD1, which cannot be checked without DNA. There are 14 residues in the CDR3. Germline values: CDR1 MGHRA, CDR2 YSYEKL. CDR3: CASSQGGQGETQYF.